This TCR beta chain was sequenced for a study of shared clonotypes between healthy human individuals. Study-level information: Researchers assigned three CD4 naive, three CD4 memory, two CD8 naive and one CD8 memory plate to each donor.

Sequencing was performed with immunoSEQ multiplex PCR; in TCRdb, only in-frame clones are kept and a portion is missing. The sample yields 110,000 or so clones, over 65% seen once. CDR1 MNHEY and CDR2 SMNVEV come from the germline V gene (reference sequence). Trimming took off 5 bases at V and 5 bases at J, with 15 bases between the two ends. The CDR3 has 15 residues. All donors were Caucasian adults living in Nashville, Tennessee. Researchers reported that CD8 memory united CD45RO+ cells with CCR7-negative CD45RA+ TemRA cells. The material sequenced was memory CD8+ T cells sorted from blood. As for subset: CD45RO+ cells pooled with CCR7-negative TemRA cells. This TCR came from a woman in her twenties or thirties in good health. This chain joins TRBV27 and TRBJ2-2, with D possibly TRBD2 on 6 matching bases. The CDR3 DNA is TGTGCCAGCAGTATCACTCCGGGACTTACCGGGGAGCTGTTTTTT. This sequence encodes CASSITPGLTGELFF.